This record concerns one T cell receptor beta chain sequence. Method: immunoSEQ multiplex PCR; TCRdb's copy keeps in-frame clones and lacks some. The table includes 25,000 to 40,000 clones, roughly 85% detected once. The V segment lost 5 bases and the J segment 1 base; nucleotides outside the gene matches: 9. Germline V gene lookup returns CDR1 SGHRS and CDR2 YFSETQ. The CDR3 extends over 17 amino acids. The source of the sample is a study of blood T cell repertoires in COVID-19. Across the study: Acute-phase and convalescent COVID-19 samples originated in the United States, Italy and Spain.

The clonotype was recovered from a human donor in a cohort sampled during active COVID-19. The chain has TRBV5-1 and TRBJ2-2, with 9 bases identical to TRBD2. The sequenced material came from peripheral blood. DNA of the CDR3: TGCGCCAGCAGTGGGACTAGCCCAACGAGGAACACCGGGGAGCTGTTTTTT. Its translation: CASSGTSPTRNTGELFF.